This T cell receptor beta chain emerged from a study of esophageal squamous cell carcinoma under preoperative chemotherapy. About the research overall: Both tumor-infiltrating lymphocytes and peripheral blood T cells were profiled.

With respect to this clonotype: Its antigen is not identified.

General study findings and limits: After treatment, tumor-infiltrating lymphocytes apparently came partly from blood T cells. Clonal contraction, more than amplification, hit abundant clones after paclitaxel-nedaplatin.

This CDR3 has 16 residues. Per the germline V gene, CDR1 is SGHNT and CDR2 is YENEEA. TCRdb ran MiXCR on the PCR reads and lists one entry per CDR3 protein. The sample records tens of thousands of distinct CDR3 sequences, around 50% being singletons. The time point: after preoperative PTX-NDP chemotherapy. The TCR comes from a human donor with esophageal squamous cell carcinoma. The donor label of this sample is uncertain. This chain links TRBV11-3 with TRBJ2-3; 8 nucleotides agree with TRBD2. The better agreement between TRBJ2-4 and the DNA end casts doubt on the J call. Sampling was performed from a patient given preoperative chemotherapy. CDR3 in DNA: TGTGCCAGCCGCGGCTCGGGGGGGTGCCCCCCAGATACTCAGTACTTC. It codes for CASRGSGGCPPDTQYF.